The 21 T cell receptor beta chains below come from one sample, sequenced in a study of patients with pleural tuberculosis (dated by TCRdb to the mid-2010s). Reads for this sample came from an Illumina Genome Analyzer IIx. The public reads were reanalyzed by TCRdb: fastp trimming at Q25, MiXCR alignment, in-frame beta chains only. Each entry is one CDR3 protein sequence, shown with its most common DNA and genes. In this sample the table shows tens of thousands of distinct CDR3 sequences, 18% of which occur a single time. Together, the top ten hold around 3.2% of the sample. Sequencing input: peripheral blood. The source of these receptors is a human donor with pleural tuberculosis.

The chain has TRBV5-1 and TRBJ1-2, with TRBD1 matching 9 bases. The V gene end was trimmed by 3 bases and the J gene end by 0 bases; junction bases not matched to a gene: 6. Germline assignment: CDR1 SGHRS and CDR2 YFSETQ. The CDR3 has 16 residues. CDR3: CASSSDRGIANYGYTF. In nucleotides, the CDR3 is TGCGCCAGCAGCTCGGACAGGGGTATAGCTAACTATGGCTACACCTTC. The variable domain in full, with the rest retrieved from reference TRBV5-1 and TRBJ1-2, is KAGVTQTPRYLIKTRGQQVTLSCSPISGHRSVSWYQQTPGQGLQFLFEYFSETQRNKGNFPGRFSGRQFSNSRSEMNVSTLELGDSALYLCASSSDRGIANYGYTFGSGTRLTVV.

This clonotype was counted ten times or more. This rearrangement joins TRBV29-1 to TRBJ1-2; D may be TRBD1 (6 bases). The V end was cut by 4 bases, the J end by 6 bases, with 12 bases between. The CDR3 totals 12 residues. Per germline, CDR1 SQVTM and CDR2 ANQGSEA. The CDR3 DNA reads as TGCAGCGTTGGTGGGGGGCTCGATGGCTACACCTTC. Amino acids: CSVGGGLDGYTF.

This clonotype was seen ten or more times. This chain links TRBV5-4 with TRBJ1-1, with D possibly matching TRBD1 (5 bases). V was shortened by 4 bases and J by 0 bases, with 13 bases between the two germline ends. There are 15 residues in the CDR3. Germline CDR1 and CDR2: SGHNT and YYREEE (reference sequence). The DNA of the CDR3 is TGTGCCAGCAGCAGTCGACAGATTATGAACACTGAAGCTTTCTTT. Translation gives CASSSRQIMNTEAFF.

This clonotype was counted at least ten times. The V call is TRBV12-3 or TRBV12-4, the J call TRBJ1-5; weak D call: TRBD1 (6 bases). Trimming stripped 3 bases from V and 5 bases from J, with 14 bases between. This CDR3 spans 15 amino acids. CDR3 region: CASSFSSGDDQPQHF. The CDR3 DNA is TGTGCCAGCAGTTTTTCTTCAGGGGACGATCAGCCCCAGCATTTT.

In its sample, this clonotype was seen many times. This chain uses TRBV12-3 or TRBV12-4 with TRBJ2-5; tentatively, D is TRBD2 (5 bases). V lost 3 bases and J lost 5, with 13 bases in between. The CDR3 totals 14 residues. CDR3: CASSFSAERETQYF. The CDR3 DNA sequence: TGTGCCAGCAGTTTTAGCGCAGAAAGGGAGACCCAGTACTTC.

CDR3 DNA: TGTGCCAGCTGTGACAGGGGGGCAGATACGCAGTATTTT. Its translation: CASCDRGADTQYF. The gene calls are TRBV28 and TRBJ2-3; 9 nucleotides agree with TRBD1. The CDR3 contains 13 residues. In germline, CDR1 is MDHEN, CDR2 SYDVKM. The J segment lost 4 bases and the V segment lost 8 bases, leaving 4 bases of the junction unmatched.

This clonotype occurred many times. J is TRBJ2-7 and V is TRBV4-3; 7 bases are shared with TRBD2. CDR3 length: 16 residues. Looked up from germline, CDR1 is LGHNA and CDR2 is YSLEER. The trim removed 1 base at V and 3 bases at J, leaving 9 bases unmatched. As DNA, the CDR3 is TGCGCCAGCAGCCAAGCGGGGGGACTAACCCACTACGAGCAGTACTTC. Translated: CASSQAGGLTHYEQYF.

This clonotype appeared once. This clone may be a read error of a much larger clone one base away. In DNA, the CDR3 is TGTGCCAGCAGTTACGGGCCGTCGGCCTGCACCTTC. Residues: CASSYGPSACTF. V and J are TRBV28 and TRBJ1-2, with D hard to call. V lost 4 bases, J lost 13 bases, and 16 bases lay in between. The CDR3 loop spans 12 amino acids. Germline assignment: CDR1 MDHEN and CDR2 SYDVKM.

This clonotype was counted many times. The gene calls are TRBV19 and TRBJ1-1; D is unclear. From germline, CDR1 is LNHDA and CDR2 SQIVND (reference sequence). This CDR3 region has 13 residues. V was shortened by 3 bases and J by 0 bases, with 5 bases between the two germline ends. CDR3 nucleotide sequence: TGTGCCAGTAGTATTAACATGAACACTGAAGCTTTCTTT. It is translated as CASSINMNTEAFF.

This clonotype was seen ten or more times. V gene TRBV18 combines with J gene TRBJ2-7, with 8 positions matching TRBD1. This CDR3 spans 14 amino acids. Per the germline V gene, CDR1 is KGHSH and CDR2 is LQKENI. V trimming: 2 bases; J trimming: 3 bases; junction bases outside the gene matches: 3. CDR3 DNA sequence: TGTGCCAGCTCACCAGGGACAGGAGGCTACGAGCAGTACTTC. It encodes CASSPGTGGYEQYF.

This clonotype was counted many times. The CDR3 DNA reads TGTGCCAGCAGTTTATGGGAAAAACTGTTTTTT. Its translation is CASSLWEKLFF. V usage is TRBV28 and J usage is TRBJ1-4; D not resolved. Trimming removed 0 bases at V and 8 bases at J, with 1 base between. CDR1 is MDHEN, CDR2 SYDVKM, per germline. This CDR3 comprises 11 residues.

This clonotype was recorded many times. J is TRBJ2-2 and V is TRBV29-1; D might be TRBD2 (6 bases). Germline-derived CDR1 and CDR2 are SQVTM and ANQGSEA. V lost 4 bases and J 5 bases, leaving 11 bases between the germline ends. The CDR3 is 13 amino acids. The CDR3 sequence is CSVGTGLTGELFF. CDR3 sequence (DNA): TGCAGCGTTGGAACGGGACTTACCGGGGAGCTGTTTTTT.

This clonotype was seen repeatedly, ten times or more. The V call is TRBV28, the J call TRBJ2-2; the match to TRBD1 covers 7 bases. Per the germline V gene, CDR1 is MDHEN and CDR2 is SYDVKM. The trim removed 7 bases at V and 0 bases at J, leaving 11 bases unmatched. The CDR3 covers 17 residues. The CDR3 sequence: CASTETGLGPNTGELFF. CDR3 coding DNA: TGTGCCAGCACCGAGACAGGGTTGGGCCCGAACACCGGGGAGCTGTTTTTT. Variable domain in full (rest from reference TRBV28 and TRBJ2-2): DVKVTQSSRYLVKRTGEKVFLECVQDMDHENMFWYRQDPGLGLRLIYFSYDVKMKEKGDIPEGYSVSREKKERFSLILESASTNQTSMYLCASTETGLGPNTGELFFGEGSRLTVL.

The rearrangement joins TRBV29-1 to TRBJ2-7; TRBD1 aligns across 8 bases. V lost 4 bases and J lost 4; bases outside the gene matches: 18. Germline CDR1 and CDR2: SQVTM and ANQGSEA. This CDR3 has 17 amino acids. CDR3 loop: CSVVGPRGRPGTYEQYF. The CDR3 bases are TGCAGCGTTGTGGGGCCCAGGGGGCGCCCGGGTACGTACGAGCAGTACTTC.

In its sample, this clonotype was seen many times. The chain combines TRBV6-4 with TRBJ2-3; perhaps TRBD1 as D (8 bases). This CDR3 is built from 15 residues. V was trimmed by 0 bases and J by 7 bases, leaving 14 bases between them. CDR1 is MRHNA, CDR2 SNTAGT, per germline. This CDR3 reads CASSDSTGGGHTQYF. The CDR3 nucleotides read TGTGCCAGCAGTGACTCAACAGGGGGAGGGCATACGCAGTATTTT.

This clonotype has at least ten counts. The V gene is TRBV24-1, the J gene TRBJ2-3; D is possibly TRBD1 (6 bases). Germline values: CDR1 KGHDR, CDR2 SFDVKD. Trimming took off 2 bases at V and 5 bases at J, with 10 bases between the two ends. The CDR3 has 14 amino acids. For the CDR3, the DNA is TGTGCCACCAGTGATTGGGGCAGGGGAGATACGCAGTATTTT. Protein sequence: CATSDWGRGDTQYF.

Many counts were recorded for this clonotype. The chain employs TRBV20-1 and TRBJ1-6, with a possible D match to TRBD1 (6 bases). The CDR3 has 15 amino acids. V dropped 1 base and J dropped 7 bases, with 14 bases sitting between them. Germline loops: CDR1 DFQATT, CDR2 SNEGSKA (reference sequence). In DNA, the CDR3 is TGCAGTGCTAGAGGTACCGGGACAACAAATTCACCCCTCCACTTT. It is translated as CSARGTGTTNSPLHF.

In this sample, this clonotype turned up many times. The chain carries TRBV12-3 or TRBV12-4 and TRBJ1-1, with a possible D match to TRBD1 (5 bases). V lost 5 bases, J lost 5 bases, and 18 bases lay in between. The CDR3 is made up of 15 amino acids. CDR3 DNA: TGTGCCAGCAGTGGTGAAGGGGAGGGTAATACTGAAGCTTTCTTT. Translating it yields CASSGEGEGNTEAFF.

The chain has TRBV2 and TRBJ2-3, with a weak D call TRBD2 (5 bases). V was pared by 8 bases and J by 4 bases, with 10 bases between. The CDR3 has 12 residues. From germline, CDR1 is SNHLY and CDR2 FYNNEI. CDR3 sequence reads: CASAGVSDTQYF. In DNA form, the CDR3 reads TGTGCCAGCGCCGGGGTCTCAGATACGCAGTATTTT.

This clonotype was picked up many times. The chain employs TRBV28 and TRBJ1-2; TRBD1 is a possible D gene (5 bases). V dropped 5 bases and J dropped 8 bases, with 12 bases sitting between them. CDR3 length: 12 amino acids. The germline gives CDR1 MDHEN, CDR2 SYDVKM. The CDR3 sequence: CASSPKGYGYTF. CDR3 DNA: TGTGCCAGCAGTCCCAAGGGGTACGGCTACACCTTC.

This clonotype was counted between two and nine times. This sequence joins TRBV30 and TRBJ2-1; TRBD1 matches 9 bases. The CDR3 spans 15 residues. Trimming removed 5 bases from V and 2 bases from J; junction bases left unmatched: 7. Germline V gene sequence: CDR1 GTSNPN, CDR2 SVGIG (reference sequence). The CDR3 here is CAWVPGTGPYNEQFF. The DNA for the CDR3 is TGTGCCTGGGTCCCCGGGACAGGGCCCTACAATGAGCAGTTCTTC.